This TCR beta chain was obtained from a study of T cells after yellow fever vaccination (dated by TCRdb to 2018 to 2020). As for the study more broadly: Libraries from fractions with low cell numbers were prepared with the SMART-Seq v4 Ultra Low Input RNA kit. To follow T-cell clones before and after both primary and booster YFV17D yellow fever vaccination, bulk TCR alpha and beta repertoires underwent longitudinal sequencing. Two healthy male donors, one aged 18 to 30 and one aged 30 to 40 years, were included in the cohort. Blood was drawn at multiple timepoints before and after primary and secondary immunization, with bulk PBMC replicates and cell subsets isolated. Summary of the overall study and its limitations: A small fraction of clonotypes appeared in both the CD4 and CD8 compartments, likely as a result of convergent recombination. Because abundant contaminating clonotypes from the bulk population could be contained in FACS-sorted repertoires, computational filtering was required. Most clones expanded after primary vaccination were re-detected after the booster (approximately 95% of CD4 and 88% of CD8), suggesting broad memory maintenance. The secondary T-cell response was found to be weaker but faster than the primary response, with a peak reached on day 5 rather than on day 15. Because only a couple of donors were included in the study, the extent to which the findings can be generalized is limited.

The CDR1 and CDR2 encoded by the germline V gene (reference sequence) are DFQATT and SNEGSKA. From its cysteine to its phenylalanine, the CDR3 spans 11 amino acids. Only CDR3 DNA remains: 33 bases, in frame from the first base. The germline ends are 13 bases apart after V is trimmed by 0 bases and J by 14 bases. Note on this clonotype: Its antigen has not been determined. No qualities accompany the bases; no much larger clone lies one base away.

TCR cDNA was made using 5'RACE template switching, a step that added a universal primer site and unique molecular identifiers. Priming of cDNA synthesis was performed from both the TCR alpha and TCR beta constant segments. Two PCR steps were used to amplify libraries, with sample barcodes and sequencing adapters being added in the second step. Libraries were sequenced on Illumina HiSeq 2500 (2x100 bp) or NovaSeq (2x150 bp). The authors processed their data as follows. MIGEC handled demultiplexing of reads and collapsing into UMI consensus sequences, while MiXCR performed V(D)J alignment. Using edgeR on replicate PBMC samples, clonotypes were called vaccine-responding if FDR was below 0.01 and the log2 fold change was above 5 up to day 15. Each bulk clonotype was labeled CD4 or CD8 based on which sequenced repertoire, CD4 or CD8, contained the clonotype at higher abundance. Through fastp at Q25 and MiXCR, TCRdb rebuilt clones from the public reads, retaining in-frame beta chains. All rows with the same CDR3 protein become a single entry with the most common DNA and genes. What appears here as the V and J calls and clone size reflects TCRdb's work, not the paper's. The sample records a few hundred thousand distinct CDR3 sequences, more than 6.5% of which are singletons. The ten most abundant clones make up roughly 1% of the sample.

This sample's treatment or condition label indicates: live attenuated yellow fever vaccine strain. A standard Ficoll-Paque protocol was used to isolate PBMCs from peripheral blood. Dynabeads CD4 and CD8 positive selection kits were used to isolate CD4 and CD8 T-cell fractions. TriZol was used to extract RNA from bulk PBMCs, CD4 and CD8 fractions, and dextramer-positive and dextramer-negative fractions. The receptor chain draws on TRBV20-1 and TRBJ1-2, with the D gene too uncertain to name. The sequence was obtained from a man between 25 and 39 years old who received the YFV17D yellow fever vaccine. Sequences were derived from CD4+ T cells sorted from PBMCs, sampled on the day of the yellow fever booster vaccination. The DNA reads as follows: TGCAGTGCTAGAGATGTCAGGATGGGTACCTTC. This encodes CSARDVRMGTF.